Below, one T cell receptor beta chain is given with its context. This clonotype has at least ten counts. The specificity of this receptor is unknown. No base qualities exist here, and no much larger clone lies one base off it. Amplification of TCR beta CDR3 regions was carried out from RNA transcripts. The first round of RT-PCR for the TCR CDR3 was performed with the HTBI primer set and the Qiagen OneStep RT-PCR kit. The libraries were constructed in a second round of multiplex PCR and then size-selected and purified. Paired-end sequencing of the libraries was performed with 100 bp reads on an Illumina HiSeq2000. Concerning the study's data processing: SOAPnuke was used to process the raw data, throwing out any read that contained adapters or uncalled bases, had a mean Phred below 15, or lacked an exact constant-primer or identifier match. High-quality paired reads were merged using COPE v1.2.5, and each unique nucleotide sequence was defined as a clonotype. MiTCR v1.1 was used to align clonotypes to the IMGT TRBV, TRBD and TRBJ reference segments. The analysis was restricted to V-J combinations with a frequency above 0.0001, which together covered 99% to 99.2% of the repertoires. A TCS score was defined as the ratio between F50 (clonal expansion) and ExV (chaos), using BLOSUM62-based TCRdist between CDR3 peptides within each V-J. Welch's t-statistics and random forest reduced just over 500 V-J features to fewer than 15, which were used in a naive Bayes classifier (R e1071). TCRdb ran its own pipeline on the public reads, namely fastp trimming at Q25 and MiXCR clone calling, and kept in-frame beta chains. Each CDR3 protein gets just one entry, which takes the most common genes and DNA from the rows behind it. The V and J calls here are based on TCRdb, not the publication. This sample lists approximately 640,000 distinct CDR3 sequences; 15% to 20% were detected once. About 3.8% of the sample is taken by the ten largest.

Stable Graves' hyperthyroidism was defined as no progression to ophthalmopathy during 18 months of follow-up. Hyperthyroidism patients were newly diagnosed, with disease duration under 2 months, and aged 18 to 65 years. Patients with uncontrolled infections, other autoimmune diseases, pregnancy or lactation were excluded. Diagnoses were based on clinical symptoms, serum thyroxine and TRAb, thyroid ultrasound and orbital computed tomography. PBMCs were isolated from 7.5 to 10 ml of fresh peripheral blood by Ficoll-Paque density gradient centrifugation. Trizol reagent was used to extract total RNA, and RNA quality was then checked on an Agilent 2100 Bioanalyzer. The sample is drawn from a study of T cells in Graves' hyperthyroidism and ophthalmopathy (dated by TCRdb to about 2019). Regarding the research as a whole: Peripheral blood was sampled at the time of initial diagnosis, prior to any treatment. TCR V-J signatures able to tell the groups apart were searched for in a discovery cohort of 90 to 100 patients, of whom roughly 42 had Graves' ophthalmopathy and around 57 had stable Graves' hyperthyroidism. An independent validation cohort of fewer than 20 hyperthyroidism patients and roughly 16 patients who later progressed to ophthalmopathy tested prospective prediction of ophthalmopathy. The roughly 90 discovery patients were divided at random into training and test sets in a 7:3 ratio. The study also compared thyroid tissue and blood T-cell repertoires from more than 5 Graves' hyperthyroidism patients. Once sampling was done, hyperthyroidism patients were given methimazole at a starting dose of 30 mg daily, whereas ophthalmopathy patients were given high-dose intravenous methylprednisolone. The paper reports TCR Vbeta CDR3 sequencing of roughly 140 peripheral blood samples: around 45 ophthalmopathy, 75 to 80 hyperthyroidism and 17 progressor patients. Study-wide findings and limitations: During validation, the model predicted progression to ophthalmopathy a median of approximately 6 months ahead of onset, with around 70% sensitivity and 72% to 80% specificity. Most expanded thyroid clonotypes (frequency above 0.001) were also detected in blood, a finding suggesting that blood repertoires may reflect thyroid immune responses. Ophthalmopathy was separated from stable hyperthyroidism by a 13 V-J signature model, with around 88% sensitivity and roughly 81% specificity obtained in cross-validation and 80%/75% obtained in testing. No statistical method was used to fix the sample size in advance, and group allocation was not hidden from the investigators.

CDR1 and CDR2 are drawn from the germline V gene: ENHRY, SYGVKD. The CDR3 measures 14 amino acids from cysteine to phenylalanine. The CDR3 DNA has 42 bases and is translated from base 1. For this chain, trimming is 6 bases at the V end and 2 bases at the J end, and the number of junction bases without a gene match is 7. The V and J segments used are TRBV10-3 and TRBJ2-7; 7 nucleotides in the junction match TRBD2. The sequencing input was blood. The clonotype was recovered from a woman in her thirties with Graves' hyperthyroidism. The base sequence is TGTGCCATCAGCCAACTAGCGAGAACCTACGAGCAGTACTTC. It codes for CAISQLARTYEQYF.